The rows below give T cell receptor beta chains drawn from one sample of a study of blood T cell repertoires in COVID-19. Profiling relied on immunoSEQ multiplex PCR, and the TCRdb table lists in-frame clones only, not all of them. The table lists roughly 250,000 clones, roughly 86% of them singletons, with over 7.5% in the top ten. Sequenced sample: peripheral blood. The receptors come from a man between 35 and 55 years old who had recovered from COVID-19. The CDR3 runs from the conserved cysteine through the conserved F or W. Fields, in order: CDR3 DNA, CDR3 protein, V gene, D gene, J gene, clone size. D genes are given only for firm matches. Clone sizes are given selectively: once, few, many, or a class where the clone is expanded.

CDR3 DNA: TGTGCCAGCAGCTTTCTAAATGAGCAGTTCTTC
CDR3 protein: CASSFLNEQFF
V gene: TRBV11-2
D gene: -
J gene: TRBJ2-1
clone size: -

CDR3 DNA: TGTGCCAGTACCAAAGGACTAGCGGGCTACAATGAGCAGTTCTTC
CDR3 protein: CASTKGLAGYNEQFF
V gene: TRBV3-1/TRBV3-2
D gene: TRBD2
J gene: TRBJ2-1
clone size: -

CDR3 DNA: TGTGCCAGCAGCTTGGGGCTAGCGGGAGGGGTTCCTACCTACGAGCAGTACTTC
CDR3 protein: CASSLGLAGGVPTYEQYF
V gene: TRBV5-8
D gene: TRBD2
J gene: TRBJ2-7
clone size: -

CDR3 DNA: TGTGCCAGCAGCTTAGTAGACAGGGGGAACACTGAAGCTTTCTTT
CDR3 protein: CASSLVDRGNTEAFF
V gene: TRBV11-2
D gene: TRBD1
J gene: TRBJ1-1
clone size: -

CDR3 DNA: TGTGCCAGCAGTCTCACGAGCTCCTACGAGCAGTACTTC
CDR3 protein: CASSLTSSYEQYF
V gene: TRBV6-5
D gene: -
J gene: TRBJ2-7
clone size: once

CDR3 DNA: TGTGCCACCAGTGTCAGCGGGGGAGGCACAGATACGCAGTATTTT
CDR3 protein: CATSVSGGGTDTQYF
V gene: TRBV24-1
D gene: TRBD2
J gene: TRBJ2-3
clone size: -

CDR3 DNA: TGCAGTGCTAGTGAGGCGGCAAGCTCTGGAAACACCATATATTTT
CDR3 protein: CSASEAASSGNTIYF
V gene: TRBV20-1
D gene: -
J gene: TRBJ1-3
clone size: -

CDR3 DNA: TGTGCCAGCAGTTCGCGGACAGGGAAAGGCTATGGCTACACCTTC
CDR3 protein: CASSSRTGKGYGYTF
V gene: TRBV6-5
D gene: TRBD1
J gene: TRBJ1-2
clone size: -

CDR3 DNA: TGTGCCAGCAGCGTAGCGGGGGGCGCGAACAATGAGCAGTTCTTC
CDR3 protein: CASSVAGGANNEQFF
V gene: TRBV9
D gene: -
J gene: TRBJ2-1
clone size: -

CDR3 DNA: TGCGCCAGCAGCCAACCCACAGGGGTCGGCGAGCAGTACTTC
CDR3 protein: CASSQPTGVGEQYF
V gene: TRBV4-1
D gene: TRBD1
J gene: TRBJ2-7
clone size: -

CDR3 DNA: TGTGCCAGTAGCCCTGGACAGGGTGGAGAGACTGAAGCTTTCTTT
CDR3 protein: CASSPGQGGETEAFF
V gene: TRBV19
D gene: TRBD1
J gene: TRBJ1-1
clone size: -

CDR3 DNA: TGTGCCAGCAGCTTCTCCCCAGAGGGAGCCTACGAGCAGTACTTC
CDR3 protein: CASSFSPEGAYEQYF
V gene: TRBV11-2
D gene: -
J gene: TRBJ2-7
clone size: -

CDR3 DNA: TGTGCCAGTAGTATAGATAGATCGAGTGGCTACACCTTC
CDR3 protein: CASSIDRSSGYTF
V gene: TRBV19
D gene: -
J gene: TRBJ1-2
clone size: -

CDR3 DNA: TGTGCCAGCAGACTAGGGGACAGCCACTACGAGCAGTACTTC
CDR3 protein: CASRLGDSHYEQYF
V gene: TRBV5-5
D gene: TRBD1
J gene: TRBJ2-7
clone size: -

CDR3 DNA: TGTGCCAGCAGCTCGGCGGGAGTTAAGTACGAGCAGTACTTC
CDR3 protein: CASSSAGVKYEQYF
V gene: TRBV13
D gene: TRBD2
J gene: TRBJ2-7
clone size: once

CDR3 DNA: TGTGCCAGCAGCGGAACCGGGACAGCTAACGCTGAAGCTTTCTTT
CDR3 protein: CASSGTGTANAEAFF
V gene: TRBV5-5
D gene: TRBD1
J gene: TRBJ1-1
clone size: few

CDR3 DNA: TGTGCCAGCAGTAACCCGGGACTCCCCCAAGAGACCCAGTACTTC
CDR3 protein: CASSNPGLPQETQYF
V gene: TRBV6-2/TRBV6-3
D gene: -
J gene: TRBJ2-5
clone size: -

CDR3 DNA: TGTGCCAGCAGTGAAGGGCACAAACTCTATGGCTACACCTTC
CDR3 protein: CASSEGHKLYGYTF
V gene: TRBV25-1
D gene: -
J gene: TRBJ1-2
clone size: -

CDR3 DNA: TGTGCCAGCAGCCCCAGGAATGCGGGCCCTCATGGAGATGGCTACACCTTC
CDR3 protein: CASSPRNAGPHGDGYTF
V gene: TRBV5-6
D gene: -
J gene: TRBJ1-2
clone size: -

CDR3 DNA: TGTGCTTCCGCCGGTTCGGTAGATACGCAGTATTTT
CDR3 protein: CASAGSVDTQYF
V gene: TRBV6-5
D gene: -
J gene: TRBJ2-3
clone size: -

CDR3 DNA: TGTGCCAGCTCACCGCGCCGGGACAGCCCCTCCTACGAGCAGTACTTC
CDR3 protein: CASSPRRDSPSYEQYF
V gene: TRBV18
D gene: TRBD1
J gene: TRBJ2-7
clone size: -

CDR3 DNA: TGTGCCAGCAGCCCACGGACAGGGTTGATCACTGAAGCTTTCTTT
CDR3 protein: CASSPRTGLITEAFF
V gene: TRBV7-6
D gene: TRBD1
J gene: TRBJ1-1
clone size: -

CDR3 DNA: TGTGCCAGCAGCCCCTCCCTCTCTGGAAACACCATATATTTT
CDR3 protein: CASSPSLSGNTIYF
V gene: TRBV7-8
D gene: -
J gene: TRBJ1-3
clone size: -

CDR3 DNA: TGTGCCAGTAGTAGGGGACAGGGGGTCACAGATACGCAGTATTTT
CDR3 protein: CASSRGQGVTDTQYF
V gene: TRBV19
D gene: TRBD1
J gene: TRBJ2-3
clone size: -

CDR3 DNA: TGTGCCAGCAGCCGGGGCAGGGGCGGGAACACTGAAGCTTTCTTT
CDR3 protein: CASSRGRGGNTEAFF
V gene: TRBV7-9
D gene: -
J gene: TRBJ1-1
clone size: -

CDR3 DNA: TGTGCCAGCAGCTTCCCGGGCGGGACAGGGCTGAGGCAGTACTTC
CDR3 protein: CASSFPGGTGLRQYF
V gene: TRBV7-2
D gene: TRBD1
J gene: TRBJ2-7
clone size: -

CDR3 DNA: TGTGCCAGCGGCCTTTTGGCGGGCACTGAAGCTTTCTTT
CDR3 protein: CASGLLAGTEAFF
V gene: TRBV6-2/TRBV6-3
D gene: -
J gene: TRBJ1-1
clone size: -

CDR3 DNA: TGCGCCAGCAGCCAAGGAAGGGACAGGAATCAGCCCCAGCATTTT
CDR3 protein: CASSQGRDRNQPQHF
V gene: TRBV4-1
D gene: TRBD1
J gene: TRBJ1-5
clone size: few

CDR3 DNA: TGTGCCAGCAGCCAAGTAGGGGGAACCGCAGATACGCAGTATTTT
CDR3 protein: CASSQVGGTADTQYF
V gene: TRBV4-2
D gene: -
J gene: TRBJ2-3
clone size: -

CDR3 DNA: TGTGCCAGCAGTTCCGACAGGAACACTGAAGCTTTCTTT
CDR3 protein: CASSSDRNTEAFF
V gene: TRBV7-8
D gene: -
J gene: TRBJ1-1
clone size: -

CDR3 DNA: TGCGCCAGCAGTGAGCCTCAGGGGGCACCTGGCTACACCTTC
CDR3 protein: CASSEPQGAPGYTF
V gene: TRBV10-2
D gene: TRBD1
J gene: TRBJ1-2
clone size: -

CDR3 DNA: TGTGCCAGCAGCTTAGCGGGAGGGCCCGAGCAGTACTTC
CDR3 protein: CASSLAGGPEQYF
V gene: TRBV7-9
D gene: TRBD2
J gene: TRBJ2-7
clone size: few

CDR3 DNA: TGTGCCAGCAGTTACCTGGGGGGGTCCTACGAGCAGTACTTC
CDR3 protein: CASSYLGGSYEQYF
V gene: TRBV6-5
D gene: TRBD2
J gene: TRBJ2-7
clone size: -

CDR3 DNA: TGTGCCAGCAGCTGGGGGTCCGGGAGGGCAATCTACGAGCAGTACTTC
CDR3 protein: CASSWGSGRAIYEQYF
V gene: TRBV7-2
D gene: TRBD2
J gene: TRBJ2-7
clone size: -

CDR3 DNA: TGTGCCAGCAGCCCTGGCATGTCAGTGGATCAGCCCCAGCATTTT
CDR3 protein: CASSPGMSVDQPQHF
V gene: TRBV5-6
D gene: -
J gene: TRBJ1-5
clone size: -

CDR3 DNA: TGTGCCATGACAGGGAACACTGAAGCTTTCTTT
CDR3 protein: CAMTGNTEAFF
V gene: TRBV6-5
D gene: -
J gene: TRBJ1-1
clone size: -

CDR3 DNA: TGTGCCTGGAGTGTACGGTCGCTAGCGTGGTCCTACGAGCAGTACTTC
CDR3 protein: CAWSVRSLAWSYEQYF
V gene: TRBV30
D gene: -
J gene: TRBJ2-7
clone size: -

CDR3 DNA: TGCGCCAGCAGCTTGGAACAGCTTTCCTACGAGCAGTACTTC
CDR3 protein: CASSLEQLSYEQYF
V gene: TRBV5-1
D gene: -
J gene: TRBJ2-7
clone size: -

CDR3 DNA: TGCAGCGCCGGGGACAGGGCGCAGTTCTTC
CDR3 protein: CSAGDRAQFF
V gene: TRBV29-1
D gene: TRBD1
J gene: TRBJ2-1
clone size: -

CDR3 DNA: TGTGCCAGCAGCCACGCTAACTATGGCTACACCTTC
CDR3 protein: CASSHANYGYTF
V gene: TRBV3-1/TRBV3-2
D gene: -
J gene: TRBJ1-2
clone size: -

CDR3 DNA: TGTGCCAGCTCACCTCAGCGCCCGGCGGGAGGCGTTGAGCAGTTCTTC
CDR3 protein: CASSPQRPAGGVEQFF
V gene: TRBV18
D gene: TRBD2
J gene: TRBJ2-1
clone size: few

CDR3 DNA: TGTGCCAGCAGCTTAATCCCTAGCGGTCAGGGGCACAATGAGCAGTTCTTC
CDR3 protein: CASSLIPSGQGHNEQFF
V gene: TRBV11-2
D gene: -
J gene: TRBJ2-1
clone size: once

CDR3 DNA: TGTGCCAGCAGACCCCTCGGGACACCTAACTATGGCTACACCTTC
CDR3 protein: CASRPLGTPNYGYTF
V gene: TRBV3-1/TRBV3-2
D gene: -
J gene: TRBJ1-2
clone size: -

CDR3 DNA: TGTGCCAGCACCCAACTAGCGGTAACTTACGAGCAGTACTTC
CDR3 protein: CASTQLAVTYEQYF
V gene: TRBV6-6
D gene: TRBD2
J gene: TRBJ2-7
clone size: once

CDR3 DNA: TGTGCCAGCAGTTACATGGGGGGTCGGTACGAGCAGTACTTC
CDR3 protein: CASSYMGGRYEQYF
V gene: TRBV6-5
D gene: -
J gene: TRBJ2-7
clone size: -

CDR3 DNA: TGTGCCAGCAGCGCACACGTCGGGACAGGGGTGAACTATGGCTACACCTTC
CDR3 protein: CASSAHVGTGVNYGYTF
V gene: TRBV9
D gene: TRBD1
J gene: TRBJ1-2
clone size: -

CDR3 DNA: TGCGCCAGCAGCCCGGGAGCTGGGGGGGAGACCCAGTACTTC
CDR3 protein: CASSPGAGGETQYF
V gene: TRBV5-1
D gene: -
J gene: TRBJ2-5
clone size: -

CDR3 DNA: TGCGCCAGCAGCCACCACAGGGTAGAGAACTATGGCTACACCTTC
CDR3 protein: CASSHHRVENYGYTF
V gene: TRBV4-3
D gene: -
J gene: TRBJ1-2
clone size: -

CDR3 DNA: TGTGCCAGCAACTACTGGGGACTAGCGGGGTCAGATACGCAGTATTTT
CDR3 protein: CASNYWGLAGSDTQYF
V gene: TRBV21-1
D gene: -
J gene: TRBJ2-3
clone size: -

CDR3 DNA: TGCGCCAGCAGCCTCAGGGGGCGGCGGAACATTCAGTACTTC
CDR3 protein: CASSLRGRRNIQYF
V gene: TRBV23-1
D gene: TRBD1
J gene: TRBJ2-4
clone size: -

CDR3 DNA: TGTGCCAGCAGTTTACTAGCGGGGAGCACAGATACGCAGTATTTT
CDR3 protein: CASSLLAGSTDTQYF
V gene: TRBV27
D gene: TRBD2
J gene: TRBJ2-3
clone size: once